One sample yielded the 31 T cell receptor beta chains listed below, sequenced in a study of OX40 agonist ivuxolimab in advanced cancers. TCRdb keeps only in-frame clones here, not all; method: immunoSEQ multiplex PCR. Of 60,000 or so clones in the sample, about four fifths were seen once. Specimen: CD4+ or CD8+ T cells sorted from blood, collected in a trial of the OX40 agonist ivuxolimab. All receptors come from an adult with an advanced solid tumor such as melanoma, head and neck, liver or kidney cancer.

The CDR3 spells CATSRGVFNEKLFF. CDR3 DNA sequence: TGTGCCACCAGCAGAGGAGTGTTTAATGAAAAACTGTTTTTT. This sequence joins TRBV15 and TRBJ1-4; no reliable D call. The CDR3 spans 14 residues. CDR1 LNHNV and CDR2 YYDKDF come from the germline V gene (reference sequence). V was cut by 1 base and J by 4 bases, with 7 bases left in between.

The chain carries TRBV5-4 and TRBJ2-7, with TRBD2 matching over 9 bases. The CDR3 extends over 15 amino acids. With 4 bases clipped from V and 2 bases from J, the junction kept 7 bases outside the gene matches. The V gene's germline CDR1 is SGHNT and CDR2 YYREEE (reference sequence). The chain's CDR3 is CASSPAGGLAYEQYF. DNA of the CDR3: TGTGCCAGCAGCCCGGCGGGGGGGCTGGCCTACGAGCAGTACTTC.

The chain is built from TRBV5-4 and TRBJ1-6; D may be TRBD1 (6 bases). The CDR3 runs to 14 residues. Germline values: CDR1 SGHNT, CDR2 YYREEE (reference sequence). The V and J ends lost 4 bases and 8 bases respectively, with 13 bases between them. The CDR3 DNA reads as TGTGCCAGCAGCCTCGACCCAGGGGATTCACCCCTCCACTTT. The encoded protein is CASSLDPGDSPLHF.

This chain connects TRBV6-1 to TRBJ1-2; 7 nucleotides align to TRBD1. The CDR3 is made up of 13 amino acids. J was trimmed by 3 bases and V by 7 bases; bases with no gene match: 5. Germline V CDR1 and CDR2: MNHNS, SASEGT. The CDR3 nucleotides read TGTGCCAGCACCATTGGACAGGACTATGGCTACACCTTC. This encodes CASTIGQDYGYTF.

The chain employs TRBV7-9 and TRBJ2-7; TRBD1 matches 7 bases. This CDR3 has 17 residues. Germline V CDR1 and CDR2: SEHNR, FQNEAQ (reference sequence). After removal of 4 bases from V and 3 bases from J, the junction contained 15 bases not matched to a gene. In nucleotides, the CDR3 is TGTGCCAGCAGCTCACTATTAGCCGGGACAGCCAACTACGAGCAGTACTTC. It is translated as CASSSLLAGTANYEQYF.

The CDR3 loop reads CASSLGGTGAYEQYF. Here the CDR3 DNA reads TGTGCCAGCAGCTTGGGGGGGACGGGCGCCTACGAGCAGTACTTC. This chain uses TRBV5-8 with TRBJ2-7; D possibly matches TRBD1 or TRBD2 (5 bases each). This CDR3 spans 15 amino acids. Germline V gives CDR1 SGHTS, CDR2 YDEGEE. Trimming left V 0 bases short and J 2 bases short, with 12 bases between.

The chain carries TRBV4-3 and TRBJ1-5; D not resolved. The CDR3 runs to 16 residues. Deletions cut 4 bases from V and 0 bases from J, with 13 bases between. CDR1 LGHNA and CDR2 YSLEER come from the germline V gene. In DNA, the CDR3 is TGCGCCAGCAGCCGTACACTGTCCTATAGCAATCAGCCCCAGCATTTT. Translated, it gives CASSRTLSYSNQPQHF.

The chain combines TRBV5-1 with TRBJ2-1; weak D call: TRBD2 (6 bases). CDR3 length: 14 residues. Germline-derived CDR1 and CDR2 are SGHRS and YFSETQ. V was cut by 4 bases and J by 7 bases, with 15 bases left in between. The CDR3 sequence: CASSPGPEGNEQFF. The CDR3 region has the DNA TGCGCCAGCAGCCCGGGACCGGAGGGGAATGAGCAGTTCTTC.

The gene calls are TRBV30 and TRBJ1-1; D not resolved. Trimming pared 2 bases from V and 3 bases from J, leaving 10 bases between. Germline V gene data show CDR1 as GTSNPN and CDR2 as SVGIG (reference sequence). The CDR3 has 13 residues. The chain's CDR3 is CAWSPSAYTEAFF. CDR3 DNA sequence: TGTGCCTGGAGTCCATCGGCCTACACTGAAGCTTTCTTT. Full variable domain (remainder filled in from reference TRBV30 and TRBJ1-1): SQTIHQWPATLVQPVGSPLSLECTVEGTSNPNLYWYRQAAGRGLQLLFYSVGIGQISSEVPQNLSASRPQDRQFILSSKKLLLSDSGFYLCAWSPSAYTEAFFGQGTRLTVV.

The chain employs TRBV11-2 and TRBJ2-5, with D perhaps TRBD1 (5 bases). Germline V gene data show CDR1 as SGHAT and CDR2 as FQNNGV. Trimming took 1 base from V and 1 from J, leaving 10 bases between them. The CDR3 spans 15 residues. In DNA, the CDR3 is TGTGCCAGCAGCTTAGGGCCAGGGTCCCAAGAGACCCAGTACTTC. This translates into CASSLGPGSQETQYF.

The chain carries TRBV29-1 and TRBJ1-5, with TRBD1 as a possible D gene (5 bases). Germline V CDR1 and CDR2: SQVTM, ANQGSEA. The V and J ends lost 7 bases and 1 base respectively, with 8 bases between them. There are 12 residues in the CDR3. The CDR3 loop reads CSAGDSNQPQHF. The CDR3 nucleotides read TGCAGCGCGGGGGACAGCAATCAGCCCCAGCATTTT.

The chain joins TRBV30 to TRBJ1-4, with TRBD1 as a possible D gene (5 bases). Germline V gives CDR1 GTSNPN, CDR2 SVGIG (reference sequence). The CDR3 runs 13 residues. The V end lost 0 bases, the J end lost 13 bases, and 15 bases lay between the germline ends. The DNA for the CDR3 is TGTGCCTGGAGTGTAGGTTTGACGGGACCACTGTTTTTT. Its protein is CAWSVGLTGPLFF.

The chain links TRBV5-1 to TRBJ2-5; a weak D match, TRBD1 (6 bases). V was clipped by 4 bases and J by 1 base, with 11 bases between them. CDR3 length: 14 amino acids. Per the germline V gene, CDR1 is SGHRS and CDR2 is YFSETQ. DNA for the CDR3: TGCGCCAGCAGCATAAGGGACACCCAAGAGACCCAGTACTTC. It translates to CASSIRDTQETQYF.

This clone was seen once. The chain uses TRBV30 and TRBJ1-1; D possibly corresponds to TRBD1 (5 bases). The germline V gene encodes CDR1 GTSNPN and CDR2 SVGIG (reference sequence). The V end lost 3 bases, the J end lost 1 base, and 9 bases lay between the germline ends. There are 13 residues in the CDR3. CDR3 sequence: CAWSAGTNTEAFF. In DNA, the CDR3 is TGTGCCTGGAGCGCGGGGACGAACACTGAAGCTTTCTTT.

The chain recombines TRBV7-9 with TRBJ2-2; D ambiguous. CDR3 length: 13 amino acids. V lost 0 bases, J lost 5 bases, and 4 bases lay in between. Germline V lookup: CDR1 SEHNR, CDR2 FQNEAQ (reference sequence). The CDR3 is CASSLAQTGELFF. The DNA for the CDR3 is TGTGCCAGCAGCTTAGCACAAACCGGGGAGCTGTTTTTT.

V and J are TRBV19 and TRBJ1-2, with D unclear. The germline V and J ends were trimmed by 7 bases and 1 base, with 10 bases remaining between them. Germline V CDR1 and CDR2: LNHDA, SQIVND (reference sequence). The CDR3 is 13 residues long. This CDR3 is CASKISGNYGYTF. The CDR3 bases are TGTGCCAGTAAAATAAGCGGTAACTATGGCTACACCTTC.

The rearrangement links TRBV19 to TRBJ2-2; perhaps D is TRBD1 or TRBD2 (5 bases each). The CDR3 spans 14 residues. CDR1 is LNHDA and CDR2 is SQIVND in the germline V gene (reference sequence). Trimming stripped 6 bases from V and 7 bases from J, with 15 bases between. The CDR3 bases are TGTGCCAGTAGCCCGACAGCAGGAGGCGGGGAGCTGTTTTTT. Translated: CASSPTAGGGELFF.

The chain recombines TRBV6-1 with TRBJ2-7, with TRBD2 matching 9 bases. V was pared by 4 bases and J by 5 bases, with 12 bases of the junction left unmatched. Per germline, CDR1 MNHNS and CDR2 SASEGT. The CDR3 consists of 16 residues. CDR3 sequence (DNA): TGTGCCAGCAGTGGCGGACTAGCGCGTACTAGGAACGAGCAGTACTTC. Translation gives CASSGGLARTRNEQYF.

The genes are TRBV30 and TRBJ1-4; D remains ambiguous. CDR3 length: 14 residues. Germline V gene data show CDR1 as GTSNPN and CDR2 as SVGIG (reference sequence). V lost 0 bases and J 3 bases, leaving 8 bases between the germline ends. The CDR3 reads CAWSVRQSNEKLFF. In DNA form, the CDR3 reads TGTGCCTGGAGTGTGAGGCAGTCTAATGAAAAACTGTTTTTT.

This clone was detected once. This rearrangement joins TRBV7-9 to TRBJ2-7, with 8 positions matching TRBD2. Per the germline V gene, CDR1 is SEHNR and CDR2 is FQNEAQ (reference sequence). Trimming at V came to 2 bases and at J to 0 bases, leaving 9 bases not matched to a gene. CDR3 size: 17 residues. CDR3 nucleotides: TGTGCCAGCAGCTTACCTCCGGGGGGGCGAAGCTCCTACGAGCAGTACTTC. Translated, it gives CASSLPPGGRSSYEQYF. Full variable domain (rest looked up from reference TRBV7-9 and TRBJ2-7): DTGVSQNPRHKITKRGQNVTFRCDPISEHNRLYWYRQTLGQGPEFLTYFQNEAQLEKSRLLSDRFSAERPKGSFSTLEIQRTEQGDSAMYLCASSLPPGGRSSYEQYFGPGTRLTVT.

This clone was seen more than once but under ten times. This chain links TRBV4-3 with TRBJ1-2; D is perhaps TRBD1 (6 bases). The CDR3 contains 14 residues. The V end lost 4 bases, the J end lost 5 bases, and 14 bases lay between the germline ends. Germline V gene lookup returns CDR1 LGHNA and CDR2 YSLEER. The CDR3 here is CASSPRTVEYGYTF. The CDR3 DNA follows: TGCGCCAGCAGCCCGCGGACAGTAGAGTATGGCTACACCTTC.

The CDR3 protein is CASRQDRDSEQYF. For the CDR3, the DNA is TGTGCCAGCAGGCAAGACAGGGACTCCGAGCAGTACTTC. The chain uses TRBV11-3 and TRBJ2-7; TRBD1 might be the D (7 bases). V was pared by 6 bases and J by 6 bases, with 15 bases between. Germline CDR1 and CDR2: SGHNT and YENEEA. This CDR3 is built from 13 residues.

This clone was seen only once. This chain connects TRBV4-1 to TRBJ2-7, with TRBD1 matching 8 bases. Germline V gives CDR1 MGHRA, CDR2 YSYEKL. The CDR3 runs 14 residues. J lost 2 bases, V lost 3 bases, and 3 bases had no gene match. The CDR3 protein is CASSHQDRAYEQYF. The CDR3 region has the DNA TGCGCCAGCAGCCACCAGGACAGGGCCTACGAGCAGTACTTC.

This chain joins TRBV5-4 and TRBJ2-5, with TRBD2 identical over 14 bases. The CDR3 loop spans 16 amino acids. CDR1 is SGHNT and CDR2 is YYREEE in the germline V gene (reference sequence). With V trimmed by 0 bases and J by 11 bases, 9 bases remained unmatched. The CDR3 loop is CASSLEGLAGVREQYF. CDR3 DNA sequence: TGTGCCAGCAGCTTGGAGGGACTAGCGGGAGTGAGGGAGCAGTACTTC.

This sequence joins TRBV30 and TRBJ1-6; 10 nucleotides match TRBD1. The junction had 3 bases not matched to a gene; V was cut back by 0 bases and J by 7 bases. Per germline, CDR1 GTSNPN and CDR2 SVGIG (reference sequence). This CDR3 has 15 amino acids. CDR3 sequence reads: CAWSVRDRGNSPLHF. For the CDR3, the DNA is TGTGCCTGGAGTGTACGGGACAGGGGAAATTCACCCCTCCACTTT.

This clone was seen a few times. The chain employs TRBV30 and TRBJ1-1; 8 bases line up with TRBD1. Germline V gene data show CDR1 as GTSNPN and CDR2 as SVGIG (reference sequence). There are 13 residues in the CDR3. The junction had 2 bases not matched to a gene; V was cut back by 1 base and J by 4 bases. CDR3: CAWSEDRGTEAFF. The CDR3 nucleotides are TGTGCCTGGAGTGAAGACAGGGGCACTGAAGCTTTCTTT.

The chain is built from TRBV7-6 and TRBJ1-1, with 9 nucleotides matching TRBD1. This CDR3 spans 13 amino acids. The V and J ends lost 5 bases and 10 bases, in that order; junction bases with no gene match: 8. CDR1 SGHVS and CDR2 FNYEAQ come from the germline V gene. CDR3 amino acids: CASSQGTGSVAFF. The CDR3 DNA reads as TGTGCCAGCAGCCAAGGGACAGGGTCTGTAGCTTTCTTT.

V gene TRBV4-1 combines with J gene TRBJ1-1; weak D call: TRBD1 (6 bases). V lost 4 bases and J lost 3, with 18 bases in between. CDR1 is MGHRA, CDR2 YSYEKL, per germline. The CDR3 covers 16 residues. The CDR3: CASSRLYRVGDTEAFF. CDR3 DNA: TGCGCCAGCAGCCGCCTCTACAGGGTGGGAGACACTGAAGCTTTCTTT.

The sample holds a few counts of this clone. The rearrangement uses TRBV5-5 and TRBJ2-3; D unclear. V was pared by 7 bases and J by 2 bases, with 17 bases between. Germline lookup yields CDR1 SGHKS and CDR2 YYEKEE (reference sequence). The CDR3 spans 15 residues. CDR3 nucleotides: TGTGCCAGCGGAAACAGCGAGATCTCCACAGATACGCAGTATTTT. Translated: CASGNSEISTDTQYF.

The V and J genes are TRBV5-4 and TRBJ1-1, with TRBD1 matching over 7 bases. V gave up 5 bases and J gave up 3 bases; unmatched junction bases: 4. In germline, CDR1 is SGHNT, CDR2 YYREEE (reference sequence). The CDR3 extends over 13 amino acids. This CDR3 reads CASRGTGDTEAFF. The CDR3 coding sequence is TGTGCCAGCAGGGGAACAGGGGACACTGAAGCTTTCTTT.

This chain's CDR3 is CASSSGWRETQYF. CDR3 bases: TGTGCCAGCAGCTCAGGGTGGAGGGAGACCCAGTACTTC. The chain couples TRBV5-6 to TRBJ2-5; perhaps D is TRBD1 or TRBD2 (5 bases each). V was clipped by 3 bases and J by 5 bases, with 11 bases between them. Germline assignment: CDR1 SGHDT and CDR2 YYEEEE. CDR3 length: 13 amino acids.